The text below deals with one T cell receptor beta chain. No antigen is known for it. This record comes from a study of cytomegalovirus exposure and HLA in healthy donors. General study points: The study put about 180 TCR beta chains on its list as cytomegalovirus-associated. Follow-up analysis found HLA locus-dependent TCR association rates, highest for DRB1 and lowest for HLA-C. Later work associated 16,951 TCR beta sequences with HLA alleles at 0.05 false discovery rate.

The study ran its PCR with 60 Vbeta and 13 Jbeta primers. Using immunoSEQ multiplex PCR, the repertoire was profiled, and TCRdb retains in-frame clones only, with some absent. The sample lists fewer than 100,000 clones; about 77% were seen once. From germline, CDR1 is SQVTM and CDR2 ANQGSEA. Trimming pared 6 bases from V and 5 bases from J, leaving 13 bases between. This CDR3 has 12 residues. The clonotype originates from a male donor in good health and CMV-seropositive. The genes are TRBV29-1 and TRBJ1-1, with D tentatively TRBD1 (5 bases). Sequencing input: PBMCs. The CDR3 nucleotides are TGCAGCGTCAGGGTGTGGATGACTGAAGCTTTCTTT. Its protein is CSVRVWMTEAFF.